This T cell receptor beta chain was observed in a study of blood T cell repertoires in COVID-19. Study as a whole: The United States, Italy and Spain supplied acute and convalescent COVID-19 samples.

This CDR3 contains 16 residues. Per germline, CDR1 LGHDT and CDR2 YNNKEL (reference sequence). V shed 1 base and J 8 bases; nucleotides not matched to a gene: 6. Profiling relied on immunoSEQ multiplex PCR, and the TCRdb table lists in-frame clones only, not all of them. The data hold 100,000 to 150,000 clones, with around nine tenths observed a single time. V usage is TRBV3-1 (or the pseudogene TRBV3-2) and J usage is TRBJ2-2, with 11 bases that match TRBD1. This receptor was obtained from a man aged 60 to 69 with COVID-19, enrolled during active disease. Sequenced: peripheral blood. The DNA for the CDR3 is TGTGCCAGCAGCCAAGCCGGGACAGGGGGAACAGGGGAGCTGTTTTTT. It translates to CASSQAGTGGTGELFF.